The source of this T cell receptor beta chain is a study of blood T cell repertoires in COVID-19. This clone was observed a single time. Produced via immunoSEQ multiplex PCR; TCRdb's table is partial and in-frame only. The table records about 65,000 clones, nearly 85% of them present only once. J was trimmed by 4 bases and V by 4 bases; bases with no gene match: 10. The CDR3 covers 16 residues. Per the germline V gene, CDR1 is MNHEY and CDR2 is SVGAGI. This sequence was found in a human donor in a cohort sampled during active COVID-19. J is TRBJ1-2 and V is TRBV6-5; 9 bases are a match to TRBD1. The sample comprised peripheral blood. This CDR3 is CASSSGQGRVGYGYTF. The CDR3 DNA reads TGTGCCAGCAGTTCAGGACAGGGGAGGGTAGGCTATGGCTACACCTTC.